These 19 T cell receptor beta chains originate from one sample sequenced in a study of blood T cell repertoires in COVID-19. Sequencing was performed with immunoSEQ multiplex PCR; in TCRdb, only in-frame clones are kept and a portion is missing. The sample contains more than 150,000 clones, less than 85% of which appear only once. The sample was peripheral blood. The receptors come from a human donor in a cohort sampled during active COVID-19.

The V call is TRBV2, the J call TRBJ1-1; D gene uncertain. The CDR3 contains 14 residues. V lost 4 bases, J lost 2 bases, and 11 bases lay in between. Germline loops: CDR1 SNHLY, CDR2 FYNNEI. Here the CDR3 reads CASSVGAGNTEAFF. CDR3 in DNA: TGTGCCAGCAGTGTAGGTGCGGGCAACACTGAAGCTTTCTTT.

The chain employs TRBV24-1 and TRBJ1-5; 7 nucleotides line up with TRBD1. V shed 4 bases, J shed 5 bases, and the junction held 4 bases outside the gene matches. Germline loops: CDR1 KGHDR, CDR2 SFDVKD. The length of the CDR3 is 14 residues. The CDR3 reads CATSDLTGDQPQHF. The CDR3 bases are TGTGCCACCAGTGACCTTACAGGGGATCAGCCCCAGCATTTT.

This clone has just one count. This chain uses TRBV18 with TRBJ1-5; TRBD1 agrees at 7 bases. Germline V gives CDR1 KGHSH, CDR2 LQKENI. CDR3 size: 14 residues. Losses at the gene ends were 3 bases for V and 4 bases for J; bases not matched to a gene: 3. CDR3 sequence reads: CASSPGQTNQPQHF. Here the CDR3 DNA reads TGTGCCAGCTCACCGGGACAGACAAATCAGCCCCAGCATTTT.

This sequence joins TRBV6-5 and TRBJ1-4; 8 bases align to TRBD1. V gave up 6 bases and J gave up 5 bases; unmatched junction bases: 5. The germline gives CDR1 MNHEY, CDR2 SVGAGI. The CDR3 length is 14 residues. For the CDR3, the DNA is TGTGCCAGCAGGACCAGACAGGGGAATGAAAAACTGTTTTTT. Protein product: CASRTRQGNEKLFF.

The CDR3 DNA sequence: TGTGCCAGCAGTTTAGTTTCTAGCCAGGTCTACAATGAGCAGTTCTTC. Its protein product is CASSLVSSQVYNEQFF. This sequence joins TRBV27 and TRBJ2-1, with a weak D call TRBD2 (5 bases). Germline V gives CDR1 MNHEY, CDR2 SMNVEV (reference sequence). The CDR3 runs 16 residues. Trimming shortened V by 2 bases and J by 3 bases, and 14 bases separated the two germline ends.

V usage is TRBV5-1 and J usage is TRBJ2-2; 8 nucleotides agree with TRBD1. CDR1 is SGHRS and CDR2 is YFSETQ in the germline V gene. CDR3 length equals 15 residues. Trimming took 2 bases from V and 4 from J; bases not matched to a gene: 4. CDR3 loop: CASSFVTGGTGELFF. CDR3 DNA sequence: TGCGCCAGCAGCTTCGTTACAGGGGGCACCGGGGAGCTGTTTTTT.

The CDR3 loop reads CASSPTSGAYEQYF. CDR3 bases: TGTGCCAGCAGCCCGACTAGCGGCGCCTACGAGCAGTACTTC. V usage is TRBV7-6 and J usage is TRBJ2-7; 9 nucleotides align to TRBD2. This CDR3 contains 14 residues. Germline CDR1 and CDR2: SGHVS and FNYEAQ. The V segment lost 5 bases and the J segment 2 bases; nucleotides outside the gene matches: 4.

The chain links TRBV6-5 to TRBJ2-1; 7 bases are shared with TRBD1. V lost 6 bases to trimming and J lost 4 bases; unmatched junction nucleotides: 6. The CDR3 length is 14 residues. The germline CDR1 and CDR2 sequences are MNHEY and SVGAGI. The CDR3 DNA reads as TGTGCCAGCAGCCTCGGACAGGTGTACAATGAGCAGTTCTTC. Translation: CASSLGQVYNEQFF.

The chain recombines TRBV7-2 with TRBJ2-7; D is ambiguous. The CDR3 loop spans 14 amino acids. V lost 5 bases and J lost 6, with 17 bases in between. Per the germline V gene, CDR1 is SGHTA and CDR2 is FQGNSA. DNA for the CDR3: TGTGCCAGCAGCCAATCCCTATCCCTGTCCGAGCAGTACTTC. Protein sequence: CASSQSLSLSEQYF.

The rearrangement links TRBV6-2 or TRBV6-3 to TRBJ2-5; 10 nucleotides align to TRBD2. The CDR3 is 18 amino acids. The V and J ends lost 2 bases and 2 bases, in that order; junction bases with no gene match: 11. CDR1 is MNHEY and CDR2 is SVGEGT in the germline V gene. CDR3 sequence: CASSYGRLAGALQETQYF. In DNA, the CDR3 is TGTGCCAGCAGTTACGGGAGGCTAGCGGGGGCCTTACAAGAGACCCAGTACTTC.

The chain links TRBV5-4 to TRBJ1-4; D gene uncertain. Trimming cost V 2 bases and J 2 bases, with 7 bases left between them. Germline V gene lookup returns CDR1 SGHNT and CDR2 YYREEE (reference sequence). The CDR3 runs to 14 residues. In DNA form, the CDR3 reads TGTGCCAGCAGCTTATCCGGGACTAATGAAAAACTGTTTTTT. It specifies CASSLSGTNEKLFF.

V is TRBV19 and J is TRBJ2-3, with 13 bases aligning to TRBD2. V lost 3 bases and J lost 7; bases outside the gene matches: 4. Germline V gene lookup returns CDR1 LNHDA and CDR2 SQIVND (reference sequence). This CDR3 is built from 15 residues. The CDR3 DNA reads TGTGCCAGTAGTATTACTAGCGGGGGGGCGTATACGCAGTATTTT. Translating it yields CASSITSGGAYTQYF.

V is TRBV10-1 and J is TRBJ2-7, with 8 nucleotides matching TRBD2. Trimming took 6 bases from V and 2 from J; bases not matched to a gene: 15. The V gene's germline CDR1 is WNHNN and CDR2 SYGVQD (reference sequence). This CDR3 has 17 residues. The DNA for the CDR3 is TGCGCCAGCAGGGACAACTCTTCACCGGGACTAGCCTACGAGCAGTACTTC. Its translation is CASRDNSSPGLAYEQYF.

V usage is TRBV6-1 and J usage is TRBJ1-2, with 8 bases matching TRBD1. V trimming: 1 base; J trimming: 8 bases; junction bases outside the gene matches: 12. CDR1 and CDR2 (germline): MNHNS, SASEGT. This CDR3 has 16 amino acids. The CDR3 protein is CASSEELGTGGWGYTF. As DNA, the CDR3 is TGTGCCAGCAGTGAAGAACTCGGTACAGGGGGATGGGGCTACACCTTC.

This chain joins TRBV7-8 and TRBJ1-1; 7 bases are shared with TRBD1. V dropped 6 bases and J dropped 4; count of bases not matched to a gene: 5. The CDR3 is made up of 13 amino acids. Germline lookup yields CDR1 SGHVS and CDR2 FQNEAQ. CDR3 protein: CASSLQGSTEAFF. Here the CDR3 DNA reads TGTGCCAGCAGTTTACAGGGGAGCACTGAAGCTTTCTTT. Filled out from reference TRBV7-8 and TRBJ1-1, the complete variable domain reads GAGVSQSPRYKVAKRGQDVALRCDPISGHVSLFWYQQALGQGPEFLTYFQNEAQLDKSGLPSDRFFAERPEGSVSTLKIQRTQQEDSAVYLCASSLQGSTEAFFGQGTRLTVV.

The chain links TRBV15 to TRBJ2-7; no definite D call. This CDR3 has 13 residues. Germline loops: CDR1 LNHNV, CDR2 YYDKDF (reference sequence). V lost 0 bases and J lost 2, with 5 bases in between. DNA for the CDR3: TGTGCCACCAGCAGAGACAGAACCTACGAGCAGTACTTC. Amino acids: CATSRDRTYEQYF.

The DNA of the CDR3 is TGTGCCAGCAGTTTGGCCGGGGGAGCTTACAATGAGCAGTTCTTC. It encodes CASSLAGGAYNEQFF. The V gene is TRBV27, the J gene TRBJ2-1; tentatively, D is TRBD2 (6 bases). This CDR3 spans 15 amino acids. Per germline, CDR1 MNHEY and CDR2 SMNVEV (reference sequence). Trimming cost V 3 bases and J 4 bases, with 13 bases left between them.

The J gene is TRBJ1-2, the V gene TRBV5-6, with TRBD1 matching over 7 bases. Looked up from germline, CDR1 is SGHDT and CDR2 is YYEEEE. The length of the CDR3 is 14 residues. The junction had 8 bases not matched to a gene; V was cut back by 4 bases and J by 5 bases. The CDR3, as DNA: TGTGCCAGCAGCGGAGGGACAGCCTTTTATGGCTACACCTTC. Translated: CASSGGTAFYGYTF. Based on the CDR3 plus reference TRBV5-6 and TRBJ1-2, the full variable domain is DAGVTQSPTHLIKTRGQQVTLRCSPKSGHDTVSWYQQALGQGPQFIFQYYEEEERQRGNFPDRFSGHQFPNYSSELNVNALLLGDSALYLCASSGGTAFYGYTFGSGTRLTVV.

CDR3 amino acids: CASSQDRGYNTEAFF. The CDR3 DNA reads as TGTGCCAGCAGCCAAGATCGGGGGTATAACACTGAAGCTTTCTTT. The chain is built from TRBV4-2 and TRBJ1-1; D is possibly TRBD1 (5 bases). V was clipped by 0 bases and J by 2 bases, with 10 bases between them. Looked up from germline, CDR1 is LGHNA and CDR2 is YNFKEQ. The CDR3 sequence is 15 residues long.